This passage covers 16 T cell receptor beta chains from one sample sequenced in a study of neurological immune-mediated disorders. TCRdb analysed the 5' RACE reads with MiXCR anew, one entry per CDR3 protein. The data hold about 70,000 distinct CDR3 sequences, with roughly 4.9% observed a single time. The sequenced material came from PBMCs. The source of these receptors is a woman aged 70-85 years with multiple sclerosis.

This clonotype was detected many times. This chain uses TRBV29-1 with TRBJ2-1, with D tentatively TRBD2 (6 bases). Germline assignment: CDR1 SQVTM and CDR2 ANQGSEA. V was trimmed by 2 bases and J by 8 bases, leaving 16 bases between them. The CDR3 sequence is 14 residues long. The CDR3 here is CSVEMMRDWDEQFF. Here the CDR3 DNA reads TGCAGCGTTGAAATGATGCGGGATTGGGATGAGCAGTTCTTC.

This clonotype has a count of ten or more. The chain is built from TRBV20-1 and TRBJ2-1; TRBD2 agrees at 12 bases. Germline V gives CDR1 DFQATT, CDR2 SNEGSKA (reference sequence). This CDR3 has 15 amino acids. V dropped 6 bases and J dropped 7; count of bases not matched to a gene: 10. The CDR3 loop is CSAVASGRAGNEQFF. In DNA, the CDR3 is TGCAGTGCGGTGGCTAGCGGGAGGGCCGGGAATGAGCAGTTCTTC.

This clonotype occurred many times. The chain has TRBV20-1 and TRBJ1-2; D is uncertain. The CDR3 has 12 residues. Germline V lookup: CDR1 DFQATT, CDR2 SNEGSKA (reference sequence). Trimming removed 3 bases from V and 4 bases from J, with 9 bases in between. The CDR3, as DNA: TGCAGTGCTAGTGAGAGTGGCTATGGCTACACCTTC. This sequence encodes CSASESGYGYTF.

This clonotype was seen at least ten times. CDR3 amino acids: CASSKPEPGGDTQYF. The CDR3 DNA sequence: TGTGCCAGCAGCAAACCTGAACCTGGGGGAGATACGCAGTATTTT. This chain uses TRBV21-1 with TRBJ2-3; the table's D gene call, TRBD1, was not cross checked with the DNA. TRBV21-1 is shown as a pseudogene. The CDR3 runs 15 residues.

At least ten counts were recorded for this clonotype. The chain couples TRBV6-2 or TRBV6-3 to TRBJ1-1, with D maybe TRBD1 (5 bases). The CDR3 runs to 14 residues. Between the trimmed V and J ends, which lost 4 bases and 1 base, there was a span of 10 bases. Germline V gives CDR1 MNHEY, CDR2 SVGEGT. This CDR3 reads CASSSIGQNTEAFF. The DNA of the CDR3 is TGTGCCAGCAGTTCCATAGGACAGAACACTGAAGCTTTCTTT.

This clonotype has ten or more counts. This rearrangement joins TRBV6-6 to TRBJ1-5, with TRBD1 matching over 7 bases. The CDR3 is made up of 18 amino acids. Germline V gene sequence: CDR1 MNHNY, CDR2 SVGAGI (reference sequence). Losses at the gene ends were 4 bases for V and 2 bases for J; bases not matched to a gene: 14. The CDR3 sequence is CASSSFRDSYEGNQPQHF. The CDR3 region has the DNA TGTGCCAGCAGTTCATTCCGGGACAGCTACGAAGGCAATCAGCCCCAGCATTTT.

This clonotype was observed at least ten times. The chain links TRBV10-3 to TRBJ2-2, with TRBD1 matching 10 bases. V was pared by 10 bases and J by 2 bases, with 10 bases of the junction left unmatched. Germline values: CDR1 ENHRY, CDR2 SYGVKD. There are 16 residues in the CDR3. Here the CDR3 reads CATASRQGANTGELFF. CDR3 sequence (DNA): TGTGCCACCGCATCTCGACAGGGGGCCAACACCGGGGAGCTGTTTTTT.

This clonotype was recorded many times. The CDR3: CASSFLRARPGANVLTF. The CDR3 DNA is TGCGCCAGCAGCTTCCTTCGGGCGCGCCCTGGGGCCAACGTCCTGACTTTC. The V call is TRBV5-1, the J call TRBJ2-6; D unresolved. The V and J ends lost 2 bases and 2 bases respectively, with 14 bases between them. This CDR3 contains 17 residues. Germline loops: CDR1 SGHRS, CDR2 YFSETQ.

This clonotype was detected ten times or more. The V gene is TRBV7-6, the J gene TRBJ2-1; D not certain. V was trimmed by 5 bases and J by 5 bases, leaving 13 bases between them. CDR3 length: 14 amino acids. CDR1 is SGHVS and CDR2 is FNYEAQ in the germline V gene. Here the CDR3 DNA reads TGTGCCAGCAGCGCGCGGACCGATCACAATGAGCAGTTCTTC. Its protein product is CASSARTDHNEQFF. Supplemented by reference TRBV7-6 and TRBJ2-1, the full variable domain reads GAGVSQSPRYKVTKRGQDVALRCDPISGHVSLYWYRQALGQGPEFLTYFNYEAQQDKSGLPNDRFSAERPEGSISTLTIQRTEQRDSAMYRCASSARTDHNEQFFGPGTRLTVL.

This clonotype has more than one count but fewer than ten. The chain is built from TRBV3-1 and TRBJ1-1, with 8 bases fitting TRBD1. From germline, CDR1 is LGHDT and CDR2 YNNKEL (reference sequence). The CDR3 loop spans 13 amino acids. V shed 10 bases and J 2 bases; nucleotides not matched to a gene: 6. The CDR3 spells CATQGQANTEAFF. Written as DNA, the CDR3 is TGTGCCACCCAGGGACAGGCAAACACTGAAGCTTTCTTT.

There are many counts of this clonotype. The rearrangement joins TRBV20-1 to TRBJ2-7; 9 nucleotides match TRBD2. V trimming: 2 bases; J trimming: 2 bases; junction bases outside the gene matches: 7. The CDR3 is 15 residues long. Germline V gene sequence: CDR1 DFQATT, CDR2 SNEGSKA (reference sequence). The CDR3 spells CSARSGGRGAYEQYF. The CDR3 nucleotides read TGCAGTGCTAGAAGTGGCGGGAGGGGCGCCTACGAGCAGTACTTC.

This clonotype was seen ten or more times. V and J are TRBV3-1 and TRBJ2-1; a possible D gene is TRBD2 (5 bases). Germline CDR1 is LGHDT and CDR2 is YNNKEL (reference sequence). The CDR3 spans 16 residues. Trimming pared 4 bases from V and 0 bases from J, leaving 13 bases between. For the CDR3, the DNA is TGTGCCAGCAGCCGGGGAGCGTTAAGCTCCTACAATGAGCAGTTCTTC. Protein sequence: CASSRGALSSYNEQFF.

This clonotype was detected ten times or more. The chain employs TRBV7-2 and TRBJ1-1; unclear D gene. Germline V gene data show CDR1 as SGHTA and CDR2 as FQGNSA. The CDR3 is 11 residues long. Trimming cost V 3 bases and J 3 bases, with 2 bases left between them. CDR3 in DNA: TGTGCCAGCAGCTTCGACACTGAAGCTTTCTTT. It yields the protein CASSFDTEAFF. Based on the CDR3 plus reference TRBV7-2 and TRBJ1-1, the full variable domain is GAGVSQSPSNKVTEKGKDVELRCDPISGHTALYWYRQSLGQGLEFLIYFQGNSAPDKSGLPSDRFSAERTGGSVSTLTIQRTQQEDSAVYLCASSFDTEAFFGQGTRLTVV.

This clonotype was seen ten or more times. The V gene is TRBV7-8, the J gene TRBJ2-7; TRBD1 is a possible D gene (6 bases). The CDR3 runs to 13 residues. Per germline, CDR1 SGHVS and CDR2 FQNEAQ. V gave up 5 bases and J gave up 2 bases, with 10 bases separating them. The CDR3 region is CASSKRTAYEQYF. CDR3 coding DNA: TGTGCCAGCAGCAAAAGGACAGCCTACGAGCAGTACTTC.

This clonotype was recorded many times. V gene TRBV7-9 combines with J gene TRBJ1-1; D is undetermined. The CDR3 extends over 14 amino acids. From germline, CDR1 is SEHNR and CDR2 FQNEAQ (reference sequence). The germline V and J ends were trimmed by 1 base and 0 bases, with 6 bases remaining between them. The CDR3: CASSLEIVNTEAFF. The CDR3 coding sequence is TGTGCCAGCAGCTTAGAGATTGTGAACACTGAAGCTTTCTTT.

This clonotype has at least ten counts. Compared with germline, one end of the junction differs, possibly owing to a read error. V is TRBV12-3 or TRBV12-4 and J is TRBJ2-7; 8 bases align to TRBD2. The length of the CDR3 is 14 residues. The CDR3 region has the DNA TGTGCCAGCAGTCTAGCGGGTTTACCCTACGAGCAGTACTTC. Translating it yields CASSLAGLPYEQYF.